These 20 T cell receptor beta chains were all obtained from the same sample, sequenced in a study of blood T cells in healthy people across ages (dated by TCRdb to the mid-2010s). The library relied on 5' RACE. For sequencing, an Illumina HiSeq 2500 was employed. A second PCR of about 6 to 11 cycles was run with a J-beta primer mix and a sample-barcoded 5' primer. Using fastp trimming at Q25 and MiXCR clonotype assembly, TCRdb reanalyzed the public sequencing data and kept in-frame beta chains. Each record represents a unique CDR3 protein, reported with the most common genes and DNA among its rows. This sample has 1 million or so distinct CDR3 sequences in its table, and around 43% of those were observed once. The ten largest clones represent around 18% of the sample. Sequenced material: blood. These receptors all stem from a woman aged 60-75 years in good health.

The chain carries TRBV11-2 and TRBJ2-3; a weak D match, TRBD1 (6 bases). The CDR3 sequence is 15 residues long. Germline V gives CDR1 SGHAT, CDR2 FQNNGV. V was pared by 0 bases and J by 4 bases, with 11 bases between. The CDR3 DNA sequence: TGTGCCAGCAGCTTAGATTCCAGGGGTCCAGATACGCAGTATTTT. Protein sequence: CASSLDSRGPDTQYF.

This clonotype was observed a single time. This chain joins TRBV29-1 and TRBJ2-1, with 9 bases that match TRBD2. CDR1 SQVTM and CDR2 ANQGSEA come from the germline V gene. There are 16 residues in the CDR3. V lost 7 bases and J lost 9; bases outside the gene matches: 19. Here the CDR3 reads CSARAWPLAGSSEQFF. CDR3 nucleotides: TGCAGCGCCCGCGCATGGCCCCTAGCGGGAAGCAGTGAGCAGTTCTTC.

The gene calls are TRBV10-3 and TRBJ2-7; D remains unclear. The CDR3 is 14 amino acids. V was clipped by 3 bases and J by 1 base, with 10 bases between them. From germline, CDR1 is ENHRY and CDR2 SYGVKD. For the CDR3, the DNA is TGTGCCATCAGTGATTGGGAATCATCCTACGAGCAGTACTTC. Amino acid sequence: CAISDWESSYEQYF.

The chain recombines TRBV7-9 with TRBJ1-2; 7 bases fit TRBD1. With V trimmed by 6 bases and J by 4 bases, 20 bases remained unmatched. The CDR3 contains 18 residues. CDR1 is SEHNR and CDR2 is FQNEAQ in the germline V gene (reference sequence). The CDR3 protein is CASSGRWAAGGIGYGYTF. DNA of the CDR3: TGTGCCAGCAGTGGCAGGTGGGCGGCAGGGGGAATCGGCTATGGCTACACCTTC.

The V call is TRBV7-8, the J call TRBJ1-5; 7 bases agree with TRBD1. The CDR3 length is 14 residues. CDR1 and CDR2 from the germline V gene are SGHVS and FQNEAQ. V lost 2 bases, J lost 6 bases, and 4 bases stayed unmatched. The CDR3 DNA follows: TGTGCCAGCAGCTTATTAGGGGACAGTCAGCCCCAGCATTTT. It is translated as CASSLLGDSQPQHF.

This clonotype has more than one count but fewer than ten. The chain recombines TRBV29-1 with TRBJ2-3; D may be TRBD2 (5 bases). The germline V gene encodes CDR1 SQVTM and CDR2 ANQGSEA. The V end lost 0 bases, the J end lost 2 bases, and 18 bases lay between the germline ends. The length of the CDR3 is 17 residues. Here the CDR3 DNA reads TGCAGCGTTGAAGATTTTAGCGCAACCTCCCCCACAGATACGCAGTATTTT. Translating gives CSVEDFSATSPTDTQYF.

A word on this clonotype: This may be a read error, as it is one base from a much larger clone. V and J are TRBV12-3 or TRBV12-4 and TRBJ1-1; possibly TRBD1 for D (5 bases). This CDR3 is built from 13 residues. Trimming took 6 bases from V and 9 from J, leaving 17 bases between them. CDR3 sequence reads: CASRYGAPTQAFF. The CDR3, as DNA: TGTGCCAGCAGATACGGGGCGCCTACCCAAGCTTTCTTT.

This clonotype was found many times. The rearrangement joins TRBV12-3 or TRBV12-4 to TRBJ2-5; the D gene is possibly TRBD1 (6 bases). V shed 2 bases and J shed 5 bases, with 9 bases lying between them. The CDR3 consists of 13 residues. DNA of the CDR3: TGTGCCAGCAGTTTATCAGGGGTGGAGACCCAGTACTTC. The encoded protein is CASSLSGVETQYF.

The table lists this clonotype with many counts. The V call is TRBV10-3, the J call TRBJ2-5; no clear D. Trimming left V 0 bases short and J 4 bases short, with 9 bases between. The CDR3 consists of 14 residues. Germline assignment: CDR1 ENHRY and CDR2 SYGVKD. The CDR3 here is CAISESMGRETQYF. In DNA, the CDR3 is TGTGCCATCAGTGAGTCGATGGGAAGAGAGACCCAGTACTTC.

This clonotype showed up just a few times. This chain uses TRBV5-1 with TRBJ1-1; D unclear. The CDR3 consists of 15 residues. Trimming stripped 0 bases from V and 0 bases from J, with 9 bases between. Germline V gene sequence: CDR1 SGHRS, CDR2 YFSETQ. In DNA form, the CDR3 reads TGCGCCAGCAGCTTGGCCGCCGGTTTGAACACTGAAGCTTTCTTT. The encoded protein is CASSLAAGLNTEAFF.

The chain is built from TRBV5-1 and TRBJ2-5, with 11 bases matching TRBD1. J lost 4 bases, V lost 3 bases, and 2 bases had no gene match. The CDR3 extends over 14 amino acids. Per germline, CDR1 SGHRS and CDR2 YFSETQ. The CDR3 protein is CASSWTGGVETQYF. DNA for the CDR3: TGCGCCAGCAGCTGGACAGGGGGCGTAGAGACCCAGTACTTC.

This clonotype was detected only a few times. V and J are TRBV5-6 and TRBJ1-5, with D unclear. The germline V gene has CDR1 SGHDT and CDR2 YYEEEE. Trimming shortened V by 0 bases and J by 6 bases, and 7 bases separated the two germline ends. The CDR3 length is 13 residues. CDR3 amino acids: CASSLGNIQPQHF. CDR3 in DNA: TGTGCCAGCAGCTTGGGCAACATTCAGCCCCAGCATTTT.

The rearrangement joins TRBV6-2 or TRBV6-3 to TRBJ2-3; D is unclear. CDR3 size: 15 residues. CDR1 MNHEY and CDR2 SVGEGT come from the germline V gene. Between the trimmed V and J ends, which lost 8 bases and 4 bases, there was a span of 19 bases. The CDR3 bases are TGTGCCAGCGGCCGTAACGAACCCCCGGCAGATACGCAGTATTTT. As protein: CASGRNEPPADTQYF.

The CDR3 DNA sequence: TGTGCCAGCAGGCTCCAGCCGGGAGGGAGCTACGAGCAGTACTTC. Translated, it gives CASRLQPGGSYEQYF. This chain joins TRBV27 and TRBJ2-5; 8 bases agree with TRBD2. The DNA end is a closer match to TRBJ2-7, so the J assignment may be wrong. The CDR3 consists of 15 residues. CDR1 and CDR2 from the germline V gene are MNHEY and SMNVEV (reference sequence).

For this clonotype: A much bigger clone sits one base away, suggesting this may be a read error. The chain uses TRBV27 and TRBJ2-5, with 8 bases fitting TRBD1. The V and J ends lost 5 bases and 4 bases, in that order; junction bases with no gene match: 3. The CDR3 sequence is 13 residues long. CDR1 is MNHEY, CDR2 SMNVEV, per germline (reference sequence). DNA for the CDR3: TGTGCCAGCAGTACACAGGGGGGAGAGACCCAGTACTTC. Protein product: CASSTQGGETQYF.

This clonotype turned up a few times. The genes are TRBV27 and TRBJ2-7; D ambiguous. V lost 5 bases, J lost 1 base, and 9 bases lay in between. This CDR3 comprises 13 residues. Germline V lookup: CDR1 MNHEY, CDR2 SMNVEV (reference sequence). CDR3 coding DNA: TGTGCCAGCAGTGATGACATGTCCTACGAGCAGTACTTC. Amino acid sequence: CASSDDMSYEQYF.

The chain carries TRBV29-1 and TRBJ1-5, with unresolved D. The CDR3 is made up of 13 amino acids. Trimming took off 3 bases at V and 0 bases at J, with 6 bases between the two ends. Looked up from germline, CDR1 is SQVTM and CDR2 is ANQGSEA. In nucleotides, the CDR3 is TGCAGCGTTGACTCAGGTAGCAATCAGCCCCAGCATTTT. It encodes CSVDSGSNQPQHF.

This clonotype was detected only a few times. The CDR3 DNA reads as TGTGCCAGCAGCATCCAGGGAGAGACCCAGTACTTC. This encodes CASSIQGETQYF. The V and J genes are TRBV7-2 and TRBJ2-5, with D tentatively TRBD1 (5 bases). Looked up from germline, CDR1 is SGHTA and CDR2 is FQGNSA. Trimming removed 5 bases at V and 4 bases at J, with 8 bases between. CDR3 length: 12 residues.

This clonotype was counted a few times. The CDR3 reads CASSEIIGQFF. CDR3 sequence (DNA): TGTGCCAGCAGCGAGATTATCGGGCAGTTCTTC. The chain couples TRBV11-2 to TRBJ2-1; D gene unclear. The germline CDR1 and CDR2 sequences are SGHAT and FQNNGV. CDR3 length: 11 amino acids. V was shortened by 5 bases and J by 12 bases, with 11 bases between the two germline ends.

The chain uses TRBV7-2 and TRBJ2-3, with 8 bases that match TRBD2. The germline gives CDR1 SGHTA, CDR2 FQGNSA. With V trimmed by 1 base and J by 3 bases, 9 bases remained unmatched. The CDR3 runs 17 residues. The CDR3 loop reads CASSLVGPGLETDTQYF. The CDR3 coding sequence is TGTGCCAGCAGCTTAGTGGGGCCGGGACTAGAGACAGATACGCAGTATTTT. Full variable domain (remainder filled in from reference TRBV7-2 and TRBJ2-3): GAGVSQSPSNKVTEKGKDVELRCDPISGHTALYWYRQSLGQGLEFLIYFQGNSAPDKSGLPSDRFSAERTGGSVSTLTIQRTQQEDSAVYLCASSLVGPGLETDTQYFGPGTRLTVL.